The clone carrying this TCR beta chain was observed a few times. RNA transcripts served as the template for amplifying TCR beta CDR3 regions. The primer set for the first-round RT-PCR of the TCR CDR3 was HTBI. MiXCR was run by TCRdb on the multiplex PCR reads, yielding one entry per CDR3 protein. The repertoire consists of roughly 700,000 distinct CDR3 sequences, with around 15% occurring once and the leading ten covering about 9.4%. Germline V CDR1 and CDR2: GTSNPN, SVGIG (reference sequence). This CDR3 comprises 15 residues. Germline trimming cut 3 bases from V and 9 bases from J; bases unmatched to any gene: 5. This record belongs to a study of T cells in Graves' hyperthyroidism and ophthalmopathy.

The rearrangement links TRBV30 to TRBJ2-1; 16 bases align to TRBD2. Sample: blood. The sequence derives from a woman younger than 30 with Graves' hyperthyroidism. DNA of the CDR3: TGTGCCTGGAGATCCGGGACTAGCGGGAGGGGTGAGCAGTTCTTC. Protein: CAWRSGTSGRGEQFF. The entire variable domain, with the rest obtained from reference TRBV30 and TRBJ2-1, is as follows: SQTIHQWPATLVQPVGSPLSLECTVEGTSNPNLYWYRQAAGRGLQLLFYSVGIGQISSEVPQNLSASRPQDRQFILSSKKLLLSDSGFYLCAWRSGTSGRGEQFFGPGTRLTVL.